A selection of T cell receptor beta chains follows, all from one sample in a study of T-cell reconstitution after alpha-beta-depleted transplantation in children. From the PCR reads, TCRdb called clonotypes with MiXCR, one entry per CDR3 protein. The table records about 480,000 distinct CDR3 sequences, around an eighth of them present only once. Specimen: PBMCs from the stem cell graft donor, collected from the stem cell graft. These receptors came from a human donor who donated a stem cell graft to a child with combined immunodeficiency. Each CDR3 is given with its conserved first and last residue. A D gene is named only where the DNA matches it firmly. Size is omitted from some rows. Given values are once, few, many or a class for expanded clones.

clone_size d_call j_call cdr3_length v_call cdr3_aa cdr3_nt
few TRBD1 TRBJ2-5 14 TRBV9 CASSPGTGSETQYF TGTGCCAGCAGCCCCGGGACAGGGAGTGAGACCCAGTACTTC
NA NA TRBJ1-1 13 TRBV9 CASSVLWSTEAFF TGTGCCAGCAGCGTATTGTGGAGCACTGAAGCTTTCTTT
many NA TRBJ2-5 14 TRBV20-1 CSARNSGTQETQYF TGCAGTGCTAGAAATAGCGGTACCCAAGAGACCCAGTACTTC
NA NA TRBJ2-3 13 TRBV15 CATSRPPTDTQYF TGTGCCACCAGCAGACCCCCCACAGATACGCAGTATTTT
few TRBD1 TRBJ2-2 17 TRBV2 CASSEAGTGVGTGELFF TGTGCCAGCAGTGAAGCCGGGACAGGAGTTGGTACCGGGGAGCTGTTTTTT
once TRBD2 TRBJ2-5 17 TRBV7-1 CASSSGLAGRMGETQYF TGTGCCAGCAGCTCTGGGCTAGCGGGAAGGATGGGTGAGACCCAGTACTTC
many NA TRBJ2-1 12 TRBV12-3/TRBV12-4 CASSFQPNEQFF TGTGCCAGCAGTTTCCAGCCAAACGAGCAGTTCTTC
NA TRBD2 TRBJ2-7 14 TRBV6-2/TRBV6-3 CASVASGSYVEQYF TGTGCCAGTGTGGCTAGCGGGAGCTACGTCGAGCAGTACTTC
few NA TRBJ1-5 17 TRBV12-3/TRBV12-4 CASSLVAVDDSNQPQHF TGTGCCAGCAGTTTAGTGGCGGTGGACGATAGCAATCAGCCCCAGCATTTT
many NA TRBJ2-3 14 TRBV6-1 CASSEDRGWDTQYF TGTGCCAGCAGTGAAGACAGAGGGTGGGATACGCAGTATTTT
few TRBD1 TRBJ2-1 19 TRBV30 CAWRFRGTGLISSYNEQFF TGTGCCTGGAGGTTCCGGGGGACAGGCTTAATTAGCTCCTACAATGAGCAGTTCTTC
NA NA TRBJ1-5 17 TRBV7-2 CASSPHGGAGSNQPQHF TGTGCCAGCAGCCCACATGGGGGGGCGGGCAGCAATCAGCCCCAGCATTTT
few NA TRBJ2-3 13 TRBV4-3 CASSQTQLDTQYF TGCGCCAGCAGCCAAACCCAGTTGGATACGCAGTATTTT
few NA TRBJ2-2 18 TRBV5-1 CASSLGVEGVADTGELFF TGCGCCAGCAGCTTGGGCGTCGAGGGTGTAGCGGACACCGGGGAGCTGTTTTTT
NA TRBD1 TRBJ1-3 14 TRBV6-1 CATLLGTEGNTIYF TGTGCCACCCTCCTCGGGACAGAAGGAAACACCATATATTTT
NA NA TRBJ2-7 14 TRBV4-3 CASSLRGGVSEQYF TGCGCCAGCAGCCTAAGGGGCGGGGTCTCCGAGCAGTACTTC
NA NA TRBJ2-5 14 TRBV7-8 CASSLRPAQETQYF TGTGCCAGCAGCTTAAGGCCAGCCCAAGAGACCCAGTACTTC
few NA TRBJ1-3 17 TRBV5-6 CASSLGGTILPGNTIYF TGTGCCAGCAGCTTGGGAGGGACTATCCTCCCTGGAAACACCATATATTTT
few TRBD2 TRBJ2-2 14 TRBV27 CASTHGGGGGELFF TGTGCCAGCACCCATGGGGGGGGTGGAGGGGAGCTGTTTTTT
NA NA TRBJ1-5 12 TRBV11-2 CASSSPGGAQHF TGTGCCAGCAGCTCACCAGGTGGGGCCCAGCATTTT
NA NA TRBJ1-2 15 TRBV12-5 CASGPPRGANYGYTF TGTGCTAGTGGCCCCCCAAGGGGCGCCAACTATGGCTACACCTTC
few NA TRBJ2-1 13 TRBV3-1 CASSQTSLNEQFF TGTGCCAGCAGCCAAACGTCCCTGAATGAGCAGTTCTTC
many TRBD1 TRBJ2-6 15 TRBV2 CARSGTASGANVLTF TGTGCCAGATCCGGGACAGCCTCTGGGGCCAACGTCCTGACTTTC
many NA TRBJ2-7 15 TRBV20-1 CSANSRESLVYEQYF TGCAGTGCGAACTCCCGGGAGTCGCTGGTCTACGAGCAGTACTTC
NA NA TRBJ2-1 13 TRBV25-1 CASSERVANEQFF TGTGCCAGCAGTGAACGGGTGGCTAATGAGCAGTTCTTC
NA NA TRBJ2-3 16 TRBV5-1 CASSLTTPGGLDTQYF TGCGCCAGCAGCCTCACTACTCCGGGCGGTCTAGATACGCAGTATTTT
many NA TRBJ2-7 16 TRBV7-6 CASSLALVSQSYEQYF TGTGCCAGCAGCTTAGCGTTGGTGTCACAGAGCTACGAGCAGTACTTC
few TRBD2 TRBJ2-3 17 TRBV20-1 CSARDRPGRERIDTQYF TGCAGTGCTAGAGACCGCCCAGGGCGGGAGAGGATAGATACGCAGTATTTT
NA TRBD2 TRBJ2-3 15 TRBV29-1 CSIGEGRANTDTQYF TGCAGCATCGGGGAGGGAAGGGCTAACACAGATACGCAGTATTTT
NA NA TRBJ2-2 15 TRBV5-1 CASSFVGLGNGELFF TGCGCCAGCAGCTTTGTTGGCCTCGGGAACGGGGAGCTGTTTTTT
NA TRBD2 TRBJ2-3 18 TRBV4-3 CASSLRLGLVSLTDTQYF TGCGCCAGCAGCCTCCGACTCGGACTAGTTTCTCTCACAGATACGCAGTATTTT
many TRBD1 TRBJ2-1 13 TRBV28 CASRLPGGNEQFF TGTGCCAGCAGGCTACCAGGGGGCAATGAGCAGTTCTTC
NA TRBD1 TRBJ2-1 13 TRBV27 CASSGQRNNEQFF TGTGCCAGTTCGGGACAGCGTAACAATGAGCAGTTCTTC
many NA TRBJ2-3 15 TRBV7-9 CASSSDDRYTDTQYF TGTGCCAGCAGCTCTGACGACAGGTACACAGATACGCAGTATTTT
few NA TRBJ2-3 13 TRBV24-1 CATRAWKTDTQYF TGTGCCACCAGGGCTTGGAAGACAGATACGCAGTATTTT
NA TRBD2 TRBJ2-7 13 TRBV12-3/TRBV12-4 CASMGGLTREQYF TGTGCCAGCATGGGGGGACTAACGCGGGAGCAGTACTTC
NA TRBD2 TRBJ2-3 16 TRBV20-1 CSAAGLAGVPTDTQYF TGCAGTGCGGCGGGACTAGCGGGAGTTCCCACAGATACGCAGTATTTT
many NA TRBJ2-7 16 TRBV25-1 CASSADRGLLTYEQYF TGTGCCAGCAGTGCTGACCGGGGACTGCTCACCTACGAGCAGTACTTC
few NA TRBJ1-4 15 TRBV12-3/TRBV12-4 CASSIARGTNEKLFF TGTGCCAGCAGTATCGCTAGGGGAACTAATGAAAAACTGTTTTTT
many TRBD2 TRBJ2-2 15 TRBV6-5 CASGKGLAVAGELFF TGTGCCAGCGGAAAAGGGCTAGCGGTAGCCGGGGAGCTGTTTTTT
many TRBD1 TRBJ2-7 13 TRBV29-1 CSAGGQGSYEQYF TGCAGTGCTGGGGGACAGGGCTCCTACGAGCAGTACTTC
NA NA TRBJ2-3 13 TRBV6-5 CASSSLPGSTQYF TGTGCCAGCAGTTCCCTGCCGGGGAGTACGCAGTATTTT
many TRBD1 TRBJ1-2 15 TRBV7-9 CASSSFGEGAYGYTF TGTGCCAGCAGCTCCTTCGGGGAGGGGGCCTATGGCTACACCTTC
many NA TRBJ1-5 15 TRBV4-3 CASSQEQGSDQPQHF TGCGCCAGCAGCCAGGAACAGGGATCAGATCAGCCCCAGCATTTT
NA NA TRBJ1-4 16 TRBV12-3/TRBV12-4 CASSLNPAGGGEKLFF TGTGCCAGCAGTTTAAATCCCGCGGGGGGCGGTGAAAAACTGTTTTTT
few NA TRBJ2-5 15 TRBV6-5 CASSYSIRNQETQYF TGTGCCAGCAGTTACTCGATTCGGAATCAAGAGACCCAGTACTTC
NA TRBD2 TRBJ2-1 14 TRBV20-1 CSARPGLPVSEQFF TGCAGTGCCAGACCGGGACTACCGGTGAGTGAGCAGTTCTTC
few NA TRBJ2-7 13 TRBV7-3 CASTPGGFYEQYF TGTGCCAGCACCCCTGGGGGGTTCTACGAGCAGTACTTC
few TRBD2 TRBJ2-1 17 TRBV5-1 CASSSGLAGAFYNEQFF TGCGCCAGCAGCTCTGGACTAGCGGGGGCCTTCTACAATGAGCAGTTCTTC
many NA TRBJ2-1 14 TRBV4-3 CASSQDTGNNEQFF TGCGCCAGCAGCCAAGATACTGGCAACAATGAGCAGTTCTTC
NA TRBD1 TRBJ1-6 14 TRBV6-1 CASSGTGMRSPLHF TGTGCCAGCAGTGGGACAGGGATGAGGTCACCCCTCCACTTT
many TRBD2 TRBJ2-1 18 TRBV9 CASSVDELAGPSYNEQFF TGTGCCAGCAGCGTAGACGAACTAGCGGGGCCTTCCTACAATGAGCAGTTCTTC
few NA TRBJ1-5 15 TRBV12-3/TRBV12-4 CASSLVWDSNQPQHF TGTGCCAGCAGTTTAGTTTGGGACAGCAATCAGCCCCAGCATTTT
many NA TRBJ1-4 13 TRBV20-1 CSAEPGLNEKLFF TGCAGTGCAGAACCGGGCCTAAATGAAAAACTGTTTTTT
few TRBD1 TRBJ2-3 18 TRBV6-5 CASSYSSPRQGYTDTQYF TGTGCCAGCAGTTACTCGTCCCCCCGACAGGGATACACAGATACGCAGTATTTT
few NA TRBJ2-3 15 TRBV4-3 CASSQGRQYTDTQYF TGCGCCAGCAGCCAAGGAAGGCAGTACACAGATACGCAGTATTTT
NA NA TRBJ2-1 13 TRBV3-1 CASSQFRRTEQFF TGTGCCAGCAGCCAATTTAGGAGAACTGAGCAGTTCTTC